A single count supports the clone carrying this T cell receptor beta chain. The sample belongs to a study of blood T cell repertoires in COVID-19. About the research overall: The analysed material was cDNA or gDNA that came from T cells, B-cell-depleted T cells, or PBMCs.

The assay was immunoSEQ multiplex PCR, and TCRdb's table has in-frame clones only and misses some. The sample consists of 200,000 to 300,000 clones, about 82% of them appearing once. CDR3 length: 15 amino acids. Germline assignment: CDR1 MNHNY and CDR2 SVGAGI (reference sequence). V lost 5 bases to trimming and J lost 3 bases, with 13 bases between them. V usage is TRBV6-6 and J usage is TRBJ2-2; weak D call: TRBD1 (6 bases). This TCR was recovered from a woman at least 80 years old with COVID-19, enrolled during active disease. Source material: peripheral blood. CDR3 region: CASSRQVQYTGELFF. In nucleotides, the CDR3 is TGTGCCAGCAGTCGACAGGTGCAGTACACCGGGGAGCTGTTTTTT.